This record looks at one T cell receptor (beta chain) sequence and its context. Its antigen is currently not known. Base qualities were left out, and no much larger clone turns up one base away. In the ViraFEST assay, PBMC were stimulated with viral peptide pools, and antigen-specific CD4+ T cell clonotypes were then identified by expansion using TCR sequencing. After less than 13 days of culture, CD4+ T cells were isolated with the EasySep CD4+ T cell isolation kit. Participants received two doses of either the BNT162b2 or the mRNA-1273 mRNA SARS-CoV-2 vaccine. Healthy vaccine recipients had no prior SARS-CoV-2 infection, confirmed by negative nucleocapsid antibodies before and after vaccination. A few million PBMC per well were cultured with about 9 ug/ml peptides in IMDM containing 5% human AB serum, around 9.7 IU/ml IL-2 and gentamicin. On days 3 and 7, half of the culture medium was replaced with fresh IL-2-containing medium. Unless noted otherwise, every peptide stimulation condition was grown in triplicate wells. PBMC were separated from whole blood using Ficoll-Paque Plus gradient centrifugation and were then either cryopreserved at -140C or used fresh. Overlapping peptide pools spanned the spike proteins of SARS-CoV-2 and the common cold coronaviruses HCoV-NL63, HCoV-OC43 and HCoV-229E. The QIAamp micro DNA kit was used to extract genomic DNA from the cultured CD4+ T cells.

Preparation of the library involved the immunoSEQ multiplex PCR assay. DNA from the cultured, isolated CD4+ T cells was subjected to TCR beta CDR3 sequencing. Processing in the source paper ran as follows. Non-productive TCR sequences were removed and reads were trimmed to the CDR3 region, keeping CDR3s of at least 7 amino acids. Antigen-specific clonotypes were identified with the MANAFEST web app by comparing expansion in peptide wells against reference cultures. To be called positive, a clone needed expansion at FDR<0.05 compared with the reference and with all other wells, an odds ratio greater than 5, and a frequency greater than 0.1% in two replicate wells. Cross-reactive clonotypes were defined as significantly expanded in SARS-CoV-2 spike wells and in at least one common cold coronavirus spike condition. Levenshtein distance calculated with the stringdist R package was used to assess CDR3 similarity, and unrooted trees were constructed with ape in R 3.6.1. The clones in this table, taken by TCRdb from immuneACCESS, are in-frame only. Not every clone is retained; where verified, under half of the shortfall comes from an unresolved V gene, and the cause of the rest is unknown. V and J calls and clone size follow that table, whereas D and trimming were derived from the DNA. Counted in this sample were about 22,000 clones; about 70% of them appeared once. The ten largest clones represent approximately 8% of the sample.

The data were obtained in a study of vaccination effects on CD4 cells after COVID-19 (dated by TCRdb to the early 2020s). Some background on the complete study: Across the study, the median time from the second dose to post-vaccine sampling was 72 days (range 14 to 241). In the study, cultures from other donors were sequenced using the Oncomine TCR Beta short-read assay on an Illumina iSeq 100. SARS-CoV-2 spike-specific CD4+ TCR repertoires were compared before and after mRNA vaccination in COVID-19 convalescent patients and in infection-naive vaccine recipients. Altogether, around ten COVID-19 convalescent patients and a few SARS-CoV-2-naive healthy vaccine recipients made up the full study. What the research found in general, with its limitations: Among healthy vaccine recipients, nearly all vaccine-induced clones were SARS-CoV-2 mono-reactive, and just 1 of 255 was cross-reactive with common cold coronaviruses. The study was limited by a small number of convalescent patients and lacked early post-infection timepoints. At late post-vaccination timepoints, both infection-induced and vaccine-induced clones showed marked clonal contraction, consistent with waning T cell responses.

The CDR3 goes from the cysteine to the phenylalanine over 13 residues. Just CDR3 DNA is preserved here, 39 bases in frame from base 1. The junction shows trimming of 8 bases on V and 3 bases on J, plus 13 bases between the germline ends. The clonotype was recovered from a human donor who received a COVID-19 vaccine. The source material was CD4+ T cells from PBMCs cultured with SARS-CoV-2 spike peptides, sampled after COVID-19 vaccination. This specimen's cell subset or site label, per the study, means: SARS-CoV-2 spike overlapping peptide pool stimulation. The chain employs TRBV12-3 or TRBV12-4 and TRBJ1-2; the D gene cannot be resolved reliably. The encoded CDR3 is CASVRTVDYGYTF. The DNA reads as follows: TGTGCCAGCGTCCGGACCGTAGACTATGGCTACACCTTC.